This TCR beta chain comes out of a study of spatial heterogeneity in lung cancer. Looking at the study overall: Across the raw uncorrected reads, a unique TCR and UMI combination was observed, on average, more than ten times. Study-wide results and limits: At tumor resection, ubiquitous expanded TCRs were detected in blood more often than later.

A note on this clonotype: No antigen is known for it.

Time point noted: sample taken at primary tumor resection. Unsorted samples of tumor, nontumor lung or frozen PBMC had their whole RNA sequenced. The donor population consisted of approximately 68 patients with untreated, early-stage non-small cell lung cancer. A distinct unique molecular identifier was carried by each TCR cDNA molecule. TCRdb re-derived calls from the 5' RACE reads in MiXCR, one entry per CDR3 protein. The sample lists about 95,000 distinct CDR3 sequences, 7.5% to 10% occurring once. There are 13 residues in the CDR3. The germline V and J ends were trimmed by 5 bases and 12 bases, with 16 bases remaining between them. From germline, CDR1 is SGHTA and CDR2 FQGNSA.

The TCR sequence derives from a male donor with early-stage non-small cell lung cancer. J is TRBJ1-4 and V is TRBV7-2, with D possibly being TRBD1 (6 bases). The sequencing here drew on PBMCs, taken at surgery. The CDR3: CASSRDKGGELFF. CDR3 sequence (DNA): TGTGCCAGCAGCCGGGACAAAGGAGGGGAACTGTTTTTT.